A selection of T cell receptor beta chains follows, all from one sample in a study of blood T cells in healthy people across ages. TCRdb passed the 5' RACE reads through MiXCR, listing each CDR3 protein once. Here the sample spans about 1,500,000 distinct CDR3 sequences, roughly 45% being singletons. The specimen sequenced was blood. The receptors derive from a woman aged 18-29 years in good health. Both conserved end residues are part of each CDR3. D genes are given only for firm matches. Where a row states a size, it is once, few, many or the class of an expanded clone; other rows omit it.

abundance	d_gene	j_gene	v_gene	CDR3nt	CDR3aa
.	.	TRBJ2-2	TRBV4-1	TGCGCCAGCAGCCAAGATCCTGGGACAAGGCACACCGGGGAGCTGTTTTTT	CASSQDPGTRHTGELFF
.	TRBD2	TRBJ2-1	TRBV12-3/TRBV12-4	TGTGCCAGCAGATCCTCCGATCTAGCGGGGGTCAATGAGCAGTTCTTC	CASRSSDLAGVNEQFF
.	TRBD2	TRBJ2-1	TRBV2	TGTGCCAGCAGTTTTCGTCGGACTAGCGCATACAATGGGCAGTTCTTC	CASSFRRTSAYNGQFF
.	.	TRBJ2-5	TRBV7-2	TGTGCCAGCAGCTTTTATTGGGATTGGGGAACAGGTAGTGAGCAGTACTTC	CASSFYWDWGTGSEQYF
few	TRBD2	TRBJ2-1	TRBV7-2	TGTGCCAGCAGCCCCCAGGGACTAGCGGGAGGCCATGAGCAGTTCTTC	CASSPQGLAGGHEQFF
.	.	TRBJ2-7	TRBV6-5	TGTGCCAGCAGTTATCCGTACCACCCTTTCGAGCAGTACTTC	CASSYPYHPFEQYF
few	.	TRBJ2-5	TRBV3-1	TGTGCCAGCAGCGGGGACCGGACGGAGACCCAGTACTTC	CASSGDRTETQYF
few	TRBD1	TRBJ1-1	TRBV10-3	TGTGCCATCAGTGGACAGGGAGGGCGAACTGAAGCTTTCTTT	CAISGQGGRTEAFF
few	.	TRBJ1-2	TRBV27	TGTGCCAGCAGTTTATATCCTACAGGGAATGGCTACACCTTC	CASSLYPTGNGYTF
.	TRBD1	TRBJ1-2	TRBV2	TGTGCCAGCAGCACAGGGGGCGGTGTCTATGGCTACACCTTC	CASSTGGGVYGYTF
.	.	TRBJ2-2	TRBV20-1	TGCAGTGCTAGACCCGGGGGAAATACCGGGGAGCTGTTTTTT	CSARPGGNTGELFF
.	TRBD2	TRBJ2-3	TRBV2	TGTACCAGCAGTCTAGCGGGAGGGACAGATACGCAGTATTTT	CTSSLAGGTDTQYF
.	.	TRBJ2-1	TRBV6-5	TGTGCCAACAGTTATTCTTTATCTGAGCAGTTCTTC	CANSYSLSEQFF
.	.	TRBJ2-5	TRBV20-1	TGCAGTGCTAGAGAGAAGGAGACCCAGTACTTC	CSAREKETQYF